This entry lists 28 T cell receptor beta chains sequenced from one sample in a study of blood T cells in healthy people across ages. A second PCR, run for about 6 to 11 cycles, used a sample-barcoded 5' primer plus a J-beta primer mix. From the 5' RACE reads, TCRdb called clonotypes with MiXCR, one entry per CDR3 protein. The data hold around 2 million distinct CDR3 sequences, with about two fifths observed a single time. Sample: blood. All receptors derive from a human donor in good health.

Turning to this clonotype: One junction end disagrees with the germline gene, perhaps due to a read error. The J gene is TRBJ1-2, the V gene TRBV20-1, with D uncertain. Germline CDR1 DFQATT, CDR2 SNEGSKA (reference sequence). The CDR3 runs 12 residues. The CDR3 reads CSAREGGYGHTF. The DNA of the CDR3 is TGCAGTGCTAGAGAAGGCGGTTATGGCCACACCTTC.

This clonotype was seen a few times. The gene calls are TRBV6-2 or TRBV6-3 and TRBJ2-3; no reliable D call. Germline assignment: CDR1 MNHEY and CDR2 SVGEGT. This CDR3 region has 14 residues. V was trimmed by 5 bases and J by 2 bases, leaving 11 bases between them. The chain's CDR3 is CASSTRTVTDTQYF. In DNA form, the CDR3 reads TGTGCCAGCAGTACCCGGACGGTCACAGATACGCAGTATTTT.

The chain uses TRBV27 and TRBJ2-1, with D perhaps matching TRBD1 (5 bases). V lost 4 bases, J lost 4 bases, and 11 bases lay in between. Germline V gene sequence: CDR1 MNHEY, CDR2 SMNVEV (reference sequence). This CDR3 has 14 residues. Here the CDR3 DNA reads TGTGCCAGCAGTTCAGGGTCATTATACAATGAGCAGTTCTTC. Its translation: CASSSGSLYNEQFF.

This clonotype was recorded a few times. This sequence joins TRBV18 and TRBJ2-1, with 8 bases matching TRBD1. This CDR3 has 18 amino acids. In germline, CDR1 is KGHSH, CDR2 LQKENI. V trimming: 0 bases; J trimming: 5 bases; junction bases outside the gene matches: 12. The CDR3 here is CASSPPRGRGNLDNEQFF. CDR3 sequence (DNA): TGTGCCAGCTCACCACCCAGGGGGCGCGGAAATCTGGACAATGAGCAGTTCTTC.

J is TRBJ2-7 and V is TRBV6-6; D possibly corresponds to TRBD1 (6 bases). CDR3 size: 13 residues. From germline, CDR1 is MNHNY and CDR2 SVGAGI (reference sequence). V shed 6 bases and J shed 3 bases, with 12 bases lying between them. Here the CDR3 reads CASRRTDLYEQYF. For the CDR3, the DNA is TGTGCCAGCAGAAGGACAGACCTCTACGAGCAGTACTTC.

This clonotype was counted ten times or more. The rearrangement joins TRBV9 to TRBJ1-5, with D perhaps matching TRBD1 (5 bases). In germline, CDR1 is SGDLS, CDR2 YYNGEE. The V end lost 1 base, the J end lost 5 bases, and 10 bases lay between the germline ends. This CDR3 is built from 14 residues. The CDR3 loop reads CASSVWGDDQPQHF. The CDR3 DNA follows: TGTGCCAGCAGCGTATGGGGGGATGATCAGCCCCAGCATTTT.

The V and J genes are TRBV4-3 and TRBJ2-3; D might be TRBD2 (7 bases). The CDR3 runs to 15 residues. Trimming stripped 6 bases from V and 4 bases from J, with 17 bases between. The germline CDR1 and CDR2 sequences are LGHNA and YSLEER. The CDR3 DNA follows: TGCGCCAGCAGGTTCCGCCAGGGGAGGGCAGATACGCAGTATTTT. It encodes CASRFRQGRADTQYF.

V gene TRBV12-3 or TRBV12-4 combines with J gene TRBJ1-1; D remains unclear. The CDR3 sequence is 15 residues long. Trimming took off 2 bases at V and 0 bases at J, with 10 bases between the two ends. The CDR3 here is CASSLSPQMNTEAFF. As DNA, the CDR3 is TGTGCCAGCAGTTTAAGTCCTCAAATGAACACTGAAGCTTTCTTT.

Turning to this clonotype: The junction does not match germline at one end; this may be a read error. The chain links TRBV20-1 to TRBJ1-5, with no clear D. CDR1 and CDR2 from the germline V gene are DFQATT and SNEGSKA (reference sequence). The CDR3 is made up of 13 amino acids. The CDR3 region is CSAIFNSDQPQHF. The CDR3 nucleotides read TGCAGTGCTATTTTTAATAGCGATCAGCCCCAGCATTTT.

This clonotype was counted many times. The chain combines TRBV29-1 with TRBJ2-7; possible D gene TRBD1, 6 bases. V was clipped by 1 base and J by 5 bases, with 9 bases between them. The CDR3 runs 12 residues. The germline V gene encodes CDR1 SQVTM and CDR2 ANQGSEA. CDR3 loop: CSVEVGGHEQYF. In DNA, the CDR3 is TGCAGCGTTGAAGTTGGGGGCCACGAGCAGTACTTC.

The V gene is TRBV6-5, the J gene TRBJ1-6; 7 nucleotides match TRBD1. Germline-derived CDR1 and CDR2 are MNHEY and SVGAGI. The CDR3 is 15 amino acids. V shed 0 bases, J shed 5 bases, and the junction held 1 base outside the gene matches. In nucleotides, the CDR3 is TGTGCCAGCAGTTACTCGGGACAGAATAATTCACCCCTCCACTTT. It codes for CASSYSGQNNSPLHF.

The V gene is TRBV5-1, the J gene TRBJ2-1; TRBD1 agrees at 9 bases. The V gene's germline CDR1 is SGHRS and CDR2 YFSETQ. After removal of 4 bases from V and 8 bases from J, the junction contained 10 bases not matched to a gene. This CDR3 has 15 residues. The DNA for the CDR3 is TGCGCCAGCAGCCAGGGACAGGGAGGGTGTGATGAGCAGTTCTTC. It yields the protein CASSQGQGGCDEQFF.

The chain links TRBV27 to TRBJ1-1; no definite D call. The CDR3 extends over 15 amino acids. CDR1 MNHEY and CDR2 SMNVEV come from the germline V gene (reference sequence). Trimming shortened V by 3 bases and J by 6 bases, and 17 bases separated the two germline ends. The CDR3 bases are TGTGCCAGCAGTTTGAGGCCGAAGTTAATCTCTGAAGCTTTCTTT. It specifies CASSLRPKLISEAFF.

This clonotype came up a few times. V usage is TRBV7-9 and J usage is TRBJ1-5, with a possible D match to TRBD1 (5 bases). V was cut by 4 bases and J by 6 bases, with 13 bases left in between. CDR1 is SEHNR and CDR2 is FQNEAQ in the germline V gene (reference sequence). The CDR3 spans 14 residues. DNA for the CDR3: TGTGCCAGCAGCTACCCAGGGTTGGGTCAGCCCCAGCATTTT. Protein sequence: CASSYPGLGQPQHF. The full variable domain, completed using reference TRBV7-9 and TRBJ1-5, is DTGVSQNPRHKITKRGQNVTFRCDPISEHNRLYWYRQTLGQGPEFLTYFQNEAQLEKSRLLSDRFSAERPKGSFSTLEIQRTEQGDSAMYLCASSYPGLGQPQHFGDGTRLSIL.

The J gene is TRBJ1-2, the V gene TRBV3-1; D possibly corresponds to TRBD1 (5 bases). The CDR3 is made up of 13 amino acids. CDR1 is LGHDT, CDR2 YNNKEL, per germline (reference sequence). The V end lost 2 bases, the J end lost 6 bases, and 10 bases lay between the germline ends. The CDR3 bases are TGTGCCAGCAGCCAATGGACACGACATGGCTACACCTTC. Amino acid sequence: CASSQWTRHGYTF.

This clonotype appeared a few times. This chain joins TRBV4-3 and TRBJ2-3; 9 bases map to TRBD2. The CDR3 is 16 residues long. Germline V gene lookup returns CDR1 LGHNA and CDR2 YSLEER. The J segment lost 2 bases and the V segment lost 1 base, leaving 4 bases of the junction unmatched. CDR3 sequence (DNA): TGCGCCAGCAGCCAAGCGACTAGCGGATACACAGATACGCAGTATTTT. Protein: CASSQATSGYTDTQYF.

This sequence joins TRBV25-1 and TRBJ2-5, with D perhaps matching TRBD1 (6 bases). This CDR3 contains 14 residues. Germline CDR1 MGHDK, CDR2 SYGVNS. Trimming took off 10 bases at V and 2 bases at J, with 17 bases between the two ends. Written as DNA, the CDR3 is TGTGCCACCCTGAGACCGACAGGTCAAGAGACCCAGTACTTC. It yields the protein CATLRPTGQETQYF. Full variable domain (rest looked up from reference TRBV25-1 and TRBJ2-5): EADIYQTPRYLVIGTGKKITLECSQTMGHDKMYWYQQDPGMELHLIHYSYGVNSTEKGDLSSESTVSRIRTEHFPLTLESARPSHTSQYLCATLRPTGQETQYFGPGTRLLVL.

The gene calls are TRBV7-2 and TRBJ2-1; 7 nucleotides align to TRBD1. Germline V gene sequence: CDR1 SGHTA, CDR2 FQGNSA. CDR3 size: 15 residues. J was trimmed by 4 bases and V by 3 bases; bases with no gene match: 6. The CDR3 protein is CASSFAWDRYNEQFF. The CDR3 nucleotides are TGTGCCAGCAGCTTCGCCTGGGACAGATACAATGAGCAGTTCTTC.

This sequence joins TRBV25-1 and TRBJ2-3, with D possibly being TRBD2 (5 bases). The CDR3 contains 15 residues. With 6 bases removed from V and 2 bases from J, the gap between germline ends came to 15 bases. CDR1 MGHDK and CDR2 SYGVNS come from the germline V gene. CDR3: CASRPDSNPTDTQYF. As DNA, the CDR3 is TGTGCCAGCAGGCCGGACTCTAACCCCACAGATACGCAGTATTTT. Combining the CDR3 with reference TRBV25-1 and TRBJ2-3 gives the whole variable domain EADIYQTPRYLVIGTGKKITLECSQTMGHDKMYWYQQDPGMELHLIHYSYGVNSTEKGDLSSESTVSRIRTEHFPLTLESARPSHTSQYLCASRPDSNPTDTQYFGPGTRLTVL.

The rearrangement uses TRBV7-8 and TRBJ1-4; D remains unclear. Germline values: CDR1 SGHVS, CDR2 FQNEAQ. The CDR3 extends over 16 amino acids. V was cut by 1 base and J by 11 bases, with 20 bases left in between. CDR3 region: CASSLVQNPALSKLFF. CDR3 coding DNA: TGTGCCAGCAGCTTAGTACAAAACCCGGCCCTCTCCAAACTGTTTTTT.

A single count supports this clonotype. V and J are TRBV2 and TRBJ2-7; tentatively, D is TRBD1 (5 bases). Per the germline V gene, CDR1 is SNHLY and CDR2 is FYNNEI. V was clipped by 5 bases and J by 5 bases, with 10 bases between them. The CDR3 has 12 amino acids. CDR3 DNA sequence: TGTGCCAGCAGTCAAGGGGCCCACGAGCAGTACTTC. Protein: CASSQGAHEQYF.

This clonotype was detected only once. The V gene is TRBV20-1, the J gene TRBJ1-5; tentatively, D is TRBD1 (5 bases). Between the trimmed V and J ends, which lost 5 bases and 5 bases, there was a span of 13 bases. This CDR3 is built from 13 residues. The germline gives CDR1 DFQATT, CDR2 SNEGSKA (reference sequence). CDR3 in amino acids: CSAGRGADQPQHF. DNA for the CDR3: TGCAGTGCTGGAAGAGGGGCGGATCAGCCCCAGCATTTT.

The CDR3 bases are TGTGCCAGCAGTCCCCAATTGGGGAAGTCTAATGAAAAACTGTTTTTT. As protein: CASSPQLGKSNEKLFF. The V gene is TRBV11-3, the J gene TRBJ1-4, with D unclear. V lost 6 bases, J lost 3 bases, and 17 bases lay in between. The germline gives CDR1 SGHNT, CDR2 YENEEA. The CDR3 spans 16 residues.

This clonotype showed up just a few times. V gene TRBV12-3 or TRBV12-4 combines with J gene TRBJ1-2; 9 nucleotides agree with TRBD1. V lost 7 bases and J lost 7; bases outside the gene matches: 10. This CDR3 has 14 residues. CDR3 loop: CASNPTGGGGGYTF. The CDR3 DNA follows: TGTGCCAGCAACCCGACAGGGGGGGGAGGTGGCTACACCTTC.

This clonotype showed up many times. The V and J genes are TRBV11-2 and TRBJ2-1; no reliable D call. V was pared by 6 bases and J by 7 bases, with 10 bases between. CDR1 is SGHAT, CDR2 FQNNGV, per germline. The CDR3 has 12 residues. The CDR3 bases are TGTGCCAGCAGTCCCGTCGGGAATGAGCAGTTCTTC. It codes for CASSPVGNEQFF.

This clonotype came up a few times. The gene calls are TRBV20-1 and TRBJ2-3; D unresolved. This CDR3 region has 13 residues. Germline V gene lookup returns CDR1 DFQATT and CDR2 SNEGSKA (reference sequence). V lost 0 bases and J 6 bases, leaving 10 bases between the germline ends. The CDR3 DNA follows: TGCAGTGCTAGAGATGGGTACTTTGATACGCAGTATTTT. It codes for CSARDGYFDTQYF.

This clonotype has only a few counts. This chain connects TRBV20-1 to TRBJ2-7, with D perhaps being TRBD1 or TRBD2 (5 bases each). V dropped 0 bases and J dropped 0 bases, with 12 bases sitting between them. Germline CDR1 is DFQATT and CDR2 is SNEGSKA (reference sequence). The CDR3 is 15 residues long. CDR3 region: CSARDPGGGSYEQYF. The CDR3, as DNA: TGCAGTGCTAGAGACCCCGGTGGGGGCTCCTACGAGCAGTACTTC.

In this sample, this clonotype turned up a few times. The J gene is TRBJ2-5, the V gene TRBV7-2, with D perhaps given as TRBD1 or TRBD2 (6 bases each). V gave up 5 bases and J gave up 4 bases, with 14 bases separating them. Germline V gene data show CDR1 as SGHTA and CDR2 as FQGNSA. The CDR3 consists of 14 residues. DNA for the CDR3: TGTGCCAGCAGCGCCCAAAGGGGGGCAGAGACCCAGTACTTC. This translates into CASSAQRGAETQYF. The full variable domain, rest sourced from reference TRBV7-2 and TRBJ2-5, is GAGVSQSPSNKVTEKGKDVELRCDPISGHTALYWYRQSLGQGLEFLIYFQGNSAPDKSGLPSDRFSAERTGGSVSTLTIQRTQQEDSAVYLCASSAQRGAETQYFGPGTRLLVL.